Listed here are 3 T cell receptor beta chains from one sample, sequenced in a study of glioma-infiltrating T cells (dated by TCRdb to about 2016). Sequencer: Illumina MiSeq. TCR alpha and beta CDR3 regions were amplified with the iRepertoire nested amplicon-rescue multiplex PCR (arm-PCR) platform from RNA. TCRdb's own reprocessing of the public reads used fastp at Q25 and MiXCR and kept productive beta chains. Rows merge per CDR3 protein into single entries with the most common DNA and genes. The sample yields more than 350,000 distinct CDR3 sequences; around 38% were counted once. The ten largest clones take up around 13% of the sample. What was sequenced was glioma tissue, nonneoplastic brain tissue, or PBMCs (not recorded which). The receptors stem from a human donor with low-grade glioma or glioblastoma, undergoing nonglioma brain surgery, or in good health (not recorded which).

There are a few counts of this clonotype. The chain employs TRBV6-4 and TRBJ2-1; no reliable D call. Germline CDR1 MRHNA, CDR2 SNTAGT. Trimming pared 4 bases from V and 2 bases from J, leaving 6 bases between. The CDR3 is made up of 13 amino acids. The CDR3 here is CASSVDTYNEQFF. DNA for the CDR3: TGTGCCAGCAGTGTCGACACCTACAATGAGCAGTTCTTC.

In this sample, this clonotype turned up many times. The chain couples TRBV6-2 or TRBV6-3 to TRBJ2-1; 9 bases agree with TRBD2. The V and J ends lost 0 bases and 0 bases, in that order; junction bases with no gene match: 12. The CDR3 totals 20 residues. Germline V gene data show CDR1 as MNHEY and CDR2 as SVGEGT. CDR3 DNA sequence: TGTGCCAGCAGTTACTCGATAGGGGGGACTAGCTCCAGCTCCTACAATGAGCAGTTCTTC. Translated: CASSYSIGGTSSSSYNEQFF.

The V call is TRBV3-1, the J call TRBJ1-4, with unresolved D. In germline, CDR1 is LGHDT, CDR2 YNNKEL (reference sequence). There are 15 residues in the CDR3. Trimming stripped 4 bases from V and 8 bases from J, with 17 bases between. The CDR3 loop is CASSPGADNSEKLFF. CDR3 DNA sequence: TGTGCCAGCAGCCCCGGAGCGGATAACTCGGAAAAACTGTTTTTT.